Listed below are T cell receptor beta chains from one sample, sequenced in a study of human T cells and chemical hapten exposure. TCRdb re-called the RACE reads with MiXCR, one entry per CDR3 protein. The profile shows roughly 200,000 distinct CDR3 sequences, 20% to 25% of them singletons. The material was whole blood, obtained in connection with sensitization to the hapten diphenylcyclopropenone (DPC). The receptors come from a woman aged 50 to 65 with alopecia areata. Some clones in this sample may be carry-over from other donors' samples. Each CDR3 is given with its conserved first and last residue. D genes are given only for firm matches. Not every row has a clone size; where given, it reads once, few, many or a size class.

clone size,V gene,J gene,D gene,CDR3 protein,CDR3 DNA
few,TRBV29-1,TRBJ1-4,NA,CSGVSSEKLFF,TGCAGCGGAGTGAGCAGCGAAAAACTGTTTTTT
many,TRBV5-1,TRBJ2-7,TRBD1,CASSPRDREKEQYF,TGCGCCAGCAGCCCGAGGGACAGGGAAAAGGAGCAGTACTTC
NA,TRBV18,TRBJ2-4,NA,CASSPNLAKNIQYF,TGTGCCAGCTCGCCGAACTTAGCCAAAAACATTCAGTACTTC
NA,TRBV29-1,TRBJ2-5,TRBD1,CSVSTQGAGETQYF,TGCAGCGTTTCCACACAGGGGGCTGGGGAGACCCAGTACTTC
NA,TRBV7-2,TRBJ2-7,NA,CASSEGLWRSRGYEQYF,TGTGCCAGCAGCGAAGGTCTATGGCGCTCTCGCGGGTACGAGCAGTACTTC
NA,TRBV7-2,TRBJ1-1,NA,CASSLDLSPYTEAFF,TGTGCCAGCAGCTTAGACCTCTCTCCTTACACTGAAGCTTTCTTT
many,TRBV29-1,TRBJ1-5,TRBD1,CSVPGQGVGWPQHF,TGCAGCGTCCCGGGACAGGGGGTGGGTTGGCCCCAGCATTTT
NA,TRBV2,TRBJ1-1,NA,CASSERWGNTEAFF,TGTGCCAGCAGTGAGCGTTGGGGAAACACTGAAGCTTTCTTT
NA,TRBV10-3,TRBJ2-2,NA,CAISVQGSNTGELFF,TGTGCCATCAGTGTCCAGGGATCCAACACCGGGGAGCTGTTTTTT
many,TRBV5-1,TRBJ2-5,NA,CASSNQETQYF,TGCGCCAGCAGCAACCAAGAGACCCAGTACTTC
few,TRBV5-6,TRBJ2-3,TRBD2,CASSLASGRHGTDTQYF,TGTGCCAGCAGCTTGGCTAGCGGGAGGCACGGCACAGATACGCAGTATTTT
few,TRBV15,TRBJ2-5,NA,CATSGVLTRLSQETQYF,TGTGCCACCAGCGGCGTCCTAACGAGACTATCTCAAGAGACCCAGTACTTC
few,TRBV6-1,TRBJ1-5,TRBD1,CASRGTGQGNQPQHF,TGTGCCAGCAGGGGGACAGGGCAGGGGAATCAGCCCCAGCATTTT
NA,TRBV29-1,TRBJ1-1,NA,CSVPDGGIEAEAFF,TGCAGCGTCCCCGACGGGGGAATTGAGGCTGAAGCTTTCTTT
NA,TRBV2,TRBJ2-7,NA,CASSKGLIAYEQYF,TGTGCCAGCAGCAAGGGACTGATCGCCTACGAGCAGTACTTC
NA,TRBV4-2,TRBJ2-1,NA,CASSQVGAGAYNEQFF,TGTGCCAGCAGCCAAGTAGGAGCGGGTGCCTACAATGAGCAGTTCTTC
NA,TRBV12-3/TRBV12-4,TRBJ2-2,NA,CASIQGSDGELFF,TGTGCCAGCATTCAGGGGTCGGACGGGGAGCTGTTTTTT
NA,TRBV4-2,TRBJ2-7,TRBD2,CASSQTSGRALRREQYF,TGTGCCAGCAGTCAGACTAGCGGGAGGGCCTTACGGAGGGAGCAGTACTTC
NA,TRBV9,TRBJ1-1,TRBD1,CASSAGQGNTEAFF,TGTGCCAGCAGCGCGGGACAGGGGAACACTGAAGCTTTCTTT
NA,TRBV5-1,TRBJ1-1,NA,CASSLEMGSDAFF,TGCGCCAGCAGCTTGGAGATGGGTTCTGACGCTTTCTTT
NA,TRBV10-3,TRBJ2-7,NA,CAISESVDSGTSYEQYF,TGTGCCATCAGTGAGTCAGTGGACAGCGGGACCTCCTACGAGCAGTACTTC
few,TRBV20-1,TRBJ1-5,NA,CSARSDPNQPQHF,TGCAGTGCTAGGTCGGATCCCAATCAGCCCCAGCATTTT
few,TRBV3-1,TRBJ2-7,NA,CASSQEARGFYEQYF,TGTGCCAGCAGCCAAGAGGCCAGAGGTTTTTACGAGCAGTACTTC
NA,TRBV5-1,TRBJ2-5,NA,CASSLGVGDRLQETQYF,TGCGCCAGCAGCTTGGGAGTAGGAGACAGACTTCAAGAGACCCAGTACTTC
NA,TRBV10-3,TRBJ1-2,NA,CAISESEEGRYTF,TGTGCCATCAGTGAGTCGGAGGAGGGGCGCTACACCTTC
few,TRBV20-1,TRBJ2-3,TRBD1,CSAVPGGQGGTDTQYF,TGCAGTGCCGTCCCAGGGGGACAGGGCGGCACAGATACGCAGTATTTT
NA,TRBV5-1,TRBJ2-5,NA,CASSEVGETQYF,TGCGCCAGCAGCGAGGTCGGTGAGACCCAGTACTTC